One sample yielded the 2 T cell receptor beta chains listed below, sequenced in a study of beta chain features in type 1 diabetes. Their recognized antigens are unknown. Study conclusions and caveats: TCRB CDR3s were moderately but significantly shorter in Type 1 diabetes patients in all four CD4+ subsets.

Sequencing targeted expressed TCRB transcripts, as all isolated RNA had been reverse transcribed. Method: immunoSEQ multiplex PCR; TCRdb's copy keeps in-frame clones and lacks some. The sample lists around 260,000 clones; about a fifth were seen once. Sequencing was carried out using naive CD4+ T cells from blood. The receptor source for this set is a woman in her 40s with type 1 diabetes.

This clone was seen only a few times. This rearrangement joins TRBV5-1 to TRBJ2-7; no definite D call. The germline gives CDR1 SGHRS, CDR2 YFSETQ. This CDR3 spans 13 amino acids. V was cut by 4 bases and J by 6 bases, with 14 bases left in between. The CDR3 here is CASSLVVVGEQYF. For the CDR3, the DNA is TGCGCCAGCAGCCTGGTAGTCGTTGGCGAGCAGTACTTC.

CDR3 sequence: CAWDRGDYGYTF. CDR3 coding DNA: TGTGCCTGGGACCGCGGGGACTATGGCTACACCTTC. J is TRBJ1-2 and V is TRBV7-9; perhaps TRBD1 as D (5 bases). Germline loops: CDR1 SEHNR, CDR2 FQNEAQ (reference sequence). The CDR3 contains 12 residues. V lost 11 bases, J lost 3 bases, and 13 bases lay in between.